These 19 T cell receptor beta chains came from one sample sequenced in a study of identical twins. TCRdb analysed the 5' RACE reads with MiXCR anew, one entry per CDR3 protein. The sample consists of hundreds of thousands of distinct CDR3 sequences, roughly 12% of them appearing once. These data also featured in a second study, about yellow fever vaccine responses in identical twins.

Input material: PBMCs. Source of these receptors: a woman aged 18-29 years in good health.

This clonotype was counted many times. V usage is TRBV12-3 or TRBV12-4 and J usage is TRBJ1-5; D unresolved. The CDR3 spans 11 residues. Trimming cost V 5 bases and J 4 bases, with 3 bases left between them. Here the CDR3 DNA reads TGTGCCAGCAGTGAAAATCAGCCCCAGCATTTT. Translation: CASSENQPQHF.

There are a few counts of this clonotype. This sequence joins TRBV20-1 and TRBJ2-7; D not certain. Germline values: CDR1 DFQATT, CDR2 SNEGSKA (reference sequence). The V gene lost 0 bases and the J gene lost 5 bases, with 17 bases spanning the gap. The CDR3 has 15 amino acids. CDR3: CSARDRAPIGNEQYF. DNA for the CDR3: TGCAGTGCTAGAGATCGGGCCCCGATTGGCAACGAGCAGTACTTC.

The sample holds many counts of this clonotype. This chain links TRBV12-3 or TRBV12-4 with TRBJ1-4, with D hard to call. CDR3 size: 12 residues. V was pared by 3 bases and J by 8 bases, with 7 bases between. The CDR3, as DNA: TGTGCCAGCAGTTTTAGGGAAGAAAAACTGTTTTTT. This translates into CASSFREEKLFF.

There are many counts of this clonotype. The chain carries TRBV10-3 and TRBJ2-1, with 9 bases lining up with TRBD1. Germline CDR1 ENHRY, CDR2 SYGVKD. After removal of 4 bases from V and 7 bases from J, the junction contained 17 bases not matched to a gene. This CDR3 contains 18 residues. In DNA, the CDR3 is TGTGCCATCAGTGGTACCGGGACAGGGAATCTGCTAAGGAATGAGCAGTTCTTC. It encodes CAISGTGTGNLLRNEQFF.

This clonotype was detected ten times or more. The chain carries TRBV5-6 and TRBJ2-3, with TRBD2 matching 10 bases. Germline lookup yields CDR1 SGHDT and CDR2 YYEEEE. This CDR3 is built from 17 residues. The V segment lost 4 bases and the J segment 5 bases; nucleotides outside the gene matches: 13. CDR3 sequence reads: CASSQAPGLATEDTQYF. The CDR3 coding sequence is TGTGCCAGCAGCCAGGCTCCGGGACTAGCGACCGAAGATACGCAGTATTTT.

Turning to this clonotype: Relative to the germline gene, one junction end is altered; a read error may explain this. The rearrangement uses TRBV6-1 and TRBJ2-5; 15 nucleotides line up with TRBD2. CDR1 MNHNS and CDR2 SASEGT come from the germline V gene. The CDR3 loop spans 15 amino acids. This CDR3 reads CASSPNWTSGGGILF. The CDR3 DNA is TGTGCCAGCAGCCCCAATTGGACTAGCGGGGGGGGGATCCTCTTC.

This clonotype has more than one count but fewer than ten. The chain joins TRBV4-1 to TRBJ2-7, with 7 nucleotides matching TRBD2. This CDR3 is built from 15 residues. J lost 2 bases, V lost 1 base, and 5 bases had no gene match. Germline V gene lookup returns CDR1 MGHRA and CDR2 YSYEKL. In DNA form, the CDR3 reads TGCGCCAGCAGCCAAGTAAGCGGGACGGCCTACGAGCAGTACTTC. This gives the protein CASSQVSGTAYEQYF.

The chain couples TRBV5-1 to TRBJ1-1; 7 nucleotides align to TRBD1. V lost 7 bases, J lost 1 base, and 7 bases stayed unmatched. The germline V gene has CDR1 SGHRS and CDR2 YFSETQ. CDR3 size: 14 residues. CDR3 region: CASATGASNTEAFF. Here the CDR3 DNA reads TGCGCCAGCGCAACAGGGGCTTCGAACACTGAAGCTTTCTTT.

Ten or more counts support this clonotype. The gene calls are TRBV7-9 and TRBJ2-3; tentative D call: TRBD2 (5 bases). The CDR3 runs to 14 residues. Per the germline V gene, CDR1 is SEHNR and CDR2 is FQNEAQ (reference sequence). Trimming cost V 5 bases and J 2 bases, with 11 bases left between them. The CDR3 sequence: CASSQRRDTDTQYF. CDR3 DNA sequence: TGTGCCAGCAGCCAGCGACGGGACACAGATACGCAGTATTTT.

This clonotype was picked up a small number of times. This chain links TRBV6-5 with TRBJ2-1, with TRBD2 as a possible D gene (6 bases). The CDR3 contains 13 residues. Trimming removed 2 bases from V and 10 bases from J, with 12 bases in between. Per the germline V gene, CDR1 is MNHEY and CDR2 is SVGAGI. CDR3 amino acids: CASSYDLASEQFF. The CDR3 DNA follows: TGTGCCAGCAGTTACGATCTAGCGAGCGAGCAGTTCTTC.

This clonotype was detected a few times. The CDR3: CSVEGSGGYEQYF. The CDR3 nucleotides read TGCAGCGTTGAAGGGTCAGGGGGCTACGAGCAGTACTTC. V gene TRBV29-1 combines with J gene TRBJ2-7, with 7 bases that match TRBD1. The J segment lost 3 bases and the V segment lost 1 base, leaving 3 bases of the junction unmatched. The CDR3 is 13 amino acids. Germline CDR1 reads SQVTM; CDR2 reads ANQGSEA.

The chain is built from TRBV15 and TRBJ2-3; 7 positions agree with TRBD2. The germline gives CDR1 LNHNV, CDR2 YYDKDF (reference sequence). V trimming: 4 bases; J trimming: 7 bases; junction bases outside the gene matches: 8. The CDR3 is 14 residues long. This CDR3 reads CATSNGSSGYTQYF. CDR3 DNA: TGTGCCACCAGCAATGGTTCTAGCGGCTATACGCAGTATTTT.

The chain uses TRBV15 and TRBJ2-3, with D possibly being TRBD2 (5 bases). V gave up 1 base and J gave up 1 base, with 18 bases separating them. CDR3 length: 18 amino acids. Germline-derived CDR1 and CDR2 are LNHNV and YYDKDF (reference sequence). The CDR3 coding sequence is TGTGCCACCAGCAGAGTAGTTTCGTCTAGCCAGGGCACAGATACGCAGTATTTT. Translated, it gives CATSRVVSSSQGTDTQYF.

In regard to this clonotype: The junction departs from germline at one end; a sequencing error may be responsible. The chain employs TRBV14 and TRBJ2-7; 11 bases line up with TRBD2. The CDR3 loop spans 14 amino acids. Germline CDR1 is SGHDN and CDR2 is FVKESK. The CDR3 DNA reads TGTGCCAGCAGCGAAGAGAGGACTAGCGGGTTCAAGTACTTC. Translating gives CASSEERTSGFKYF.

The chain links TRBV7-9 to TRBJ1-1; TRBD1 agrees at 7 bases. From germline, CDR1 is SEHNR and CDR2 FQNEAQ (reference sequence). CDR3 size: 14 residues. Trimming removed 6 bases from V and 5 bases from J; junction bases left unmatched: 9. CDR3: CASRSTGEMTEAFF. CDR3 sequence (DNA): TGTGCCAGCAGATCCACAGGGGAAATGACTGAAGCTTTCTTT.

This clonotype was counted between two and nine times. This CDR3 is CASSLSARNPYEQYF. CDR3 in DNA: TGTGCCAGCAGTTTGTCGGCCCGCAACCCCTACGAGCAGTACTTC. V is TRBV27 and J is TRBJ2-7; no clear D gene. The CDR3 loop spans 15 amino acids. Trimming took 3 bases from V and 2 from J, leaving 14 bases between them. The germline gives CDR1 MNHEY, CDR2 SMNVEV (reference sequence).

Remarks on this clonotype: Since the CDR3 does not end with the conserved phenylalanine or tryptophan, this likely comes from a read error. This chain joins TRBV20-1 and TRBJ2-7, with TRBD2 as a possible D gene (5 bases). CDR3 length equals 14 residues. The V gene's germline CDR1 is DFQATT and CDR2 SNEGSKA (reference sequence). V gave up 0 bases and J gave up 6 bases, with 15 bases separating them. The CDR3: CSARDRGPLSEQYL. CDR3 bases: TGCAGTGCTAGAGATAGAGGGCCTCTTTCCGAGCAGTACCTC.

The chain recombines TRBV20-1 with TRBJ1-4, with 7 bases identical to TRBD1. Unmatched junction bases numbered 3, after V lost 3 bases and J lost 5 bases. This CDR3 has 13 residues. In germline, CDR1 is DFQATT, CDR2 SNEGSKA (reference sequence). In nucleotides, the CDR3 is TGCAGTGCTAGCCAGGGGGGAAATGAAAAACTGTTTTTT. Its translation: CSASQGGNEKLFF.

The chain is built from TRBV9 and TRBJ2-3, with 10 bases identical to TRBD2. The CDR3 length is 17 residues. V gave up 2 bases and J gave up 5 bases; unmatched junction bases: 11. The germline CDR1 and CDR2 sequences are SGDLS and YYNGEE. The CDR3 is CASSVQREGRVGDTQYF. The CDR3 DNA reads TGTGCCAGCAGCGTCCAGCGGGAGGGCCGGGTTGGAGATACGCAGTATTTT.